A single TCR beta chain is shown here with its context. Its antigen is not identified. The authors ran the immunoSEQ assay, v3.0, at survey level. Using immunoSEQ multiplex PCR, the repertoire was profiled, and TCRdb retains in-frame clones only, with some absent. The repertoire holds about 22,000 clones, with 70% to 90% as singletons. The sample originates from a study of long-term antiretroviral therapy in people with HIV. Study-wide results and limits: CDR3 length ranges were narrower in HIV repertoires than in controls.

This CDR3 is 14 amino acids long. Germline CDR1 and CDR2: SGHTA and FQGNSA. V gave up 4 bases and J gave up 4 bases, with 14 bases separating them. Sequencing used unsorted PBMCs, obtained 1.3 years after starting antiretroviral therapy. This sequence was found in a man in his sixties with HIV. The J gene is TRBJ2-7, the V gene TRBV7-2, with a possible D match to TRBD2 (5 bases). The CDR3: CASSSGRQAYEQYF. The CDR3 bases are TGTGCCAGCAGCTCTGGGAGACAAGCTTACGAGCAGTACTTC.